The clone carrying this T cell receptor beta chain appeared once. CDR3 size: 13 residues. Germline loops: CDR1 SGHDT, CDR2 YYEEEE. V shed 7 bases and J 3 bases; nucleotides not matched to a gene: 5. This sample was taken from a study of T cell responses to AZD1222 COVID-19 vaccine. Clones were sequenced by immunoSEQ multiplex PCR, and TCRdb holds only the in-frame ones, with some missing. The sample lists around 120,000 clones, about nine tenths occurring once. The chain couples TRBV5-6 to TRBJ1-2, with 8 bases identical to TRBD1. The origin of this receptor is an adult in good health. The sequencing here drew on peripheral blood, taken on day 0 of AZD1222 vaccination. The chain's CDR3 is CASLRGRDYGYTF. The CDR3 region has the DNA TGTGCCAGCCTCAGGGGGCGCGACTATGGCTACACCTTC.